This entry lists 29 T cell receptor beta chains sequenced from one sample in a study of blood T cell repertoires in COVID-19 (dated by TCRdb to about 2020). Libraries were made using the immunoSEQ multiplex PCR assay. TCRdb's version of the immuneACCESS table is confined to in-frame rearrangements and falls short of the full clone set. An unresolved V gene accounts for under half of the shortfall where checked; the remainder is of unknown origin. This sample holds some 56,000 clones; about 90% were observed only once. Around 20% of the sample goes to the ten largest clones. The specimen sequenced was peripheral blood. The receptors come from a human donor in a cohort sampled during active COVID-19.

Remarks on this clone: The junction does not match germline at one end; this may be a read error. Within the sample, other DNA sequences also encode this same CDR3. The V gene is TRBV6-5, the J gene TRBJ2-7; the match to TRBD1 covers 10 bases. The CDR3 extends over 13 amino acids. Looked up from germline, CDR1 is MNHEY and CDR2 is SVGAGI. The CDR3 sequence: CASLRTGGHEQYF. CDR3 DNA sequence: TGTGCCAGCTTAAGGACAGGGGGACACGAGCAATACTTC.

The chain couples TRBV19 to TRBJ2-1, with D possibly TRBD2 on 6 matching bases. V lost 4 bases to trimming and J lost 9 bases, with 19 bases between them. This CDR3 has 15 residues. Germline-derived CDR1 and CDR2 are LNHDA and SQIVND (reference sequence). CDR3 sequence reads: CASSKSTRVLSEQFF. The CDR3, as DNA: TGTGCCAGTAGTAAATCGACTAGAGTGTTGAGTGAGCAGTTCTTC.

The chain combines TRBV10-3 with TRBJ1-1; D may be TRBD1 (5 bases). Germline V gene sequence: CDR1 ENHRY, CDR2 SYGVKD. Trimming removed 6 bases at V and 0 bases at J, with 8 bases between. The CDR3 is 13 residues long. CDR3 nucleotides: TGTGCCATCAGAGCAGGGATGAACACTGAAGCTTTCTTT. Amino acids: CAIRAGMNTEAFF.

The chain couples TRBV5-1 to TRBJ2-1; maybe TRBD2 (6 bases). Germline values: CDR1 SGHRS, CDR2 YFSETQ. V was trimmed by 0 bases and J by 8 bases, leaving 12 bases between them. This CDR3 contains 14 residues. The CDR3: CASSLASTSDEQFF. The CDR3 DNA reads TGCGCCAGCAGCTTGGCTTCGACTAGTGATGAGCAGTTCTTC.

The CDR3 bases are TGTGCCTGGAGTGTTAGCGGGAAAGAGACCCAGTACTTC. This sequence encodes CAWSVSGKETQYF. V and J are TRBV30 and TRBJ2-5; 8 positions match TRBD2. The CDR3 is 13 amino acids. V gave up 0 bases and J gave up 3 bases; unmatched junction bases: 0. Germline-derived CDR1 and CDR2 are GTSNPN and SVGIG (reference sequence).

This chain connects TRBV5-3 to TRBJ2-5; TRBD1 agrees at 8 bases. TRBV5-3 is an open reading frame whose function is uncertain. The length of the CDR3 is 16 residues. Trimming cost V 2 bases and J 3 bases; bases outside gene matches: 9. In nucleotides, the CDR3 is TGTGCCAGAAGCTTCTTCAGGGGGCGATGGAAAGAGACCCAGTACTTC. This codes for CARSFFRGRWKETQYF.

The genes are TRBV12-3 or TRBV12-4 and TRBJ1-5, with unresolved D. Trimming removed 1 base from V and 6 bases from J, with 7 bases in between. There are 13 residues in the CDR3. In nucleotides, the CDR3 is TGTGCCAGCAGTTTAGAGACGGGTCAGCCCCAGCATTTT. This codes for CASSLETGQPQHF.

This chain connects TRBV7-2 to TRBJ2-7, with 7 bases fitting TRBD2. J was trimmed by 3 bases and V by 2 bases; bases with no gene match: 10. The CDR3 totals 16 residues. In germline, CDR1 is SGHTA, CDR2 FQGNSA. CDR3 residues: CASSLKVGAGIYEQYF. The DNA for the CDR3 is TGTGCCAGCAGCTTAAAGGTGGGAGCGGGGATCTACGAGCAGTACTTC.

The chain employs TRBV5-1 and TRBJ2-2; 9 bases line up with TRBD1. The junction had 15 bases not matched to a gene; V was cut back by 7 bases and J by 5 bases. CDR1 is SGHRS, CDR2 YFSETQ, per germline. The CDR3 loop spans 17 amino acids. CDR3 coding DNA: TGCGCCAGCCACAGAGACCCCGGGACAGGGAATACCGGGGAGCTGTTTTTT. Its translation: CASHRDPGTGNTGELFF.

The rearrangement uses TRBV27 and TRBJ2-1; 9 positions agree with TRBD2. This CDR3 has 15 residues. The germline CDR1 and CDR2 sequences are MNHEY and SMNVEV (reference sequence). Trimming removed 3 bases from V and 8 bases from J; junction bases left unmatched: 8. The CDR3: CASSFRAGGPDEQFF. Written as DNA, the CDR3 is TGTGCCAGCAGTTTCCGAGCGGGGGGCCCCGATGAGCAGTTCTTC.

The chain carries TRBV7-2 and TRBJ1-4, with 7 bases matching TRBD1. Per germline, CDR1 SGHTA and CDR2 FQGNSA. CDR3 size: 15 residues. Trimming took 5 bases from V and 3 from J; bases not matched to a gene: 6. The CDR3 sequence is CASSPNRGPNEKLFF. The CDR3 nucleotides are TGTGCCAGCAGCCCAAACAGGGGTCCTAATGAAAAACTGTTTTTT. Filled out from reference TRBV7-2 and TRBJ1-4, the complete variable domain reads GAGVSQSPSNKVTEKGKDVELRCDPISGHTALYWYRQSLGQGLEFLIYFQGNSAPDKSGLPSDRFSAERTGGSVSTLTIQRTQQEDSAVYLCASSPNRGPNEKLFFGSGTQLSVL.

This clone was counted between two and nine times. The chain has TRBV10-3 and TRBJ2-3; possibly TRBD1 for D (6 bases). This CDR3 comprises 15 residues. Trimming cost V 2 bases and J 2 bases, with 11 bases left between them. Germline values: CDR1 ENHRY, CDR2 SYGVKD. DNA of the CDR3: TGTGCCATCAGTGAGCCCCGGACAGCCACAGATACGCAGTATTTT. Its protein product is CAISEPRTATDTQYF.

The chain links TRBV30 to TRBJ1-2; D may be TRBD1 (6 bases). The CDR3 length is 13 residues. The V gene's germline CDR1 is GTSNPN and CDR2 SVGIG (reference sequence). V was clipped by 1 base and J by 5 bases, with 11 bases between them. The CDR3 loop reads CAWSAQQGYGYTF. The CDR3, as DNA: TGTGCCTGGAGTGCCCAACAGGGATATGGCTACACCTTC.

The chain's CDR3 is CASSTPGISGNTEAFF. CDR3 coding DNA: TGTGCCAGCAGCACCCCCGGGATTAGTGGCAACACTGAAGCTTTCTTT. The chain uses TRBV7-8 and TRBJ1-1; D remains unclear. The length of the CDR3 is 16 residues. Germline V gene lookup returns CDR1 SGHVS and CDR2 FQNEAQ. Trimming stripped 5 bases from V and 2 bases from J, with 18 bases between.

This chain connects TRBV11-2 to TRBJ1-1; D remains unclear. Trimming stripped 2 bases from V and 0 bases from J, with 13 bases between. CDR1 is SGHAT, CDR2 FQNNGV, per germline. This CDR3 region has 16 residues. CDR3 bases: TGTGCCAGCAGCTTAATACAGCACTCAATGAACACTGAAGCTTTCTTT. Its protein is CASSLIQHSMNTEAFF.

V is TRBV7-2 and J is TRBJ2-7, with 7 bases that match TRBD1. The ends lost 5 bases at V and 3 bases at J; junction bases unmatched: 4. Germline values: CDR1 SGHTA, CDR2 FQGNSA. This CDR3 has 13 amino acids. The CDR3 spells CASSTGASYEQYF. The CDR3 DNA sequence: TGTGCCAGCAGCACAGGGGCAAGCTACGAGCAGTACTTC. The full variable domain, rest sourced from reference TRBV7-2 and TRBJ2-7, is GAGVSQSPSNKVTEKGKDVELRCDPISGHTALYWYRQSLGQGLEFLIYFQGNSAPDKSGLPSDRFSAERTGGSVSTLTIQRTQQEDSAVYLCASSTGASYEQYFGPGTRLTVT.

In its sample, this clone was seen a few times. This chain links TRBV7-2 with TRBJ1-3; D gene unclear. Germline V CDR1 and CDR2: SGHTA, FQGNSA. This CDR3 spans 14 amino acids. Between the trimmed V and J ends, which lost 0 bases and 4 bases, there was a span of 7 bases. The CDR3 region is CASSLAWQGNTIYF. In nucleotides, the CDR3 is TGTGCCAGCAGCTTAGCCTGGCAGGGAAACACCATATATTTT.

The genes are TRBV10-3 and TRBJ1-1; TRBD1 agrees at 10 bases. This CDR3 contains 14 residues. Per germline, CDR1 ENHRY and CDR2 SYGVKD. With 5 bases clipped from V and 5 bases from J, the junction kept 5 bases outside the gene matches. The CDR3 region is CAISNPGQGTEAFF. DNA of the CDR3: TGTGCCATCAGTAATCCGGGACAGGGGACTGAAGCTTTCTTT.

V usage is TRBV12-3 or TRBV12-4 and J usage is TRBJ2-7; 7 bases align to TRBD1. The CDR3 has 13 residues. Trimming took 6 bases from V and 4 from J; bases not matched to a gene: 6. The CDR3 DNA reads TGTGCCAGCAGCCGGACGACAGGGTACGAGCAGTACTTC. Translating it yields CASSRTTGYEQYF.

The chain couples TRBV12-1 to TRBJ1-1; the D call of TRBD1 is as the table states it, not checked on the DNA. TRBV12-1 is marked as a pseudogene. The CDR3 is 15 residues long. The CDR3 sequence: CASSSYRVRAAEAFF. The CDR3 DNA follows: TGTGCCAGCAGCTCTTACAGGGTAAGAGCGGCTGAAGCTTTCTTT.

The V call is TRBV24-1, the J call TRBJ1-2; D might be TRBD1 (5 bases). Per the germline V gene, CDR1 is KGHDR and CDR2 is SFDVKD. The length of the CDR3 is 14 residues. V dropped 2 bases and J dropped 4 bases, with 10 bases sitting between them. CDR3 in DNA: TGTGCCACCAGTGATTGGGACGGGAGCTATGGCTACACCTTC. Translating it yields CATSDWDGSYGYTF.

The rearrangement uses TRBV3-1 (or the pseudogene TRBV3-2) and TRBJ1-2; D is undetermined. Germline assignment: CDR1 LGHDT and CDR2 YNNKEL (reference sequence). Trimming stripped 0 bases from V and 7 bases from J, with 9 bases between. The CDR3 is made up of 13 amino acids. The CDR3 region has the DNA TGTGCCAGCAGCCAAGATCTCAGTGGTGGCTACACCTTC. Residues: CASSQDLSGGYTF.

The V gene is TRBV12-3 or TRBV12-4, the J gene TRBJ1-5, with D unclear. The CDR3 has 13 residues. V dropped 4 bases and J dropped 0 bases, with 4 bases sitting between them. This chain's CDR3 is CASSYYSNQPQHF. The CDR3, as DNA: TGTGCCAGCAGTTATTATAGCAATCAGCCCCAGCATTTT.

DNA for the CDR3: TGTGCCTGGAGCGTGGGGGACAGGAACACTGAAGCTTTCTTT. This codes for CAWSVGDRNTEAFF. The chain joins TRBV30 to TRBJ1-1, with TRBD1 identical over 7 bases. The V gene's germline CDR1 is GTSNPN and CDR2 SVGIG (reference sequence). Trimming cost V 3 bases and J 1 base; bases outside gene matches: 5. This CDR3 contains 14 residues.

This sequence joins TRBV25-1 and TRBJ2-3; TRBD2 is a possible D gene (6 bases). Trimming left V 2 bases short and J 8 bases short, with 11 bases between. Germline CDR1 and CDR2: MGHDK and SYGVNS. The CDR3 covers 13 residues. The CDR3 DNA reads TGTGCCAGCAGTGAAGCTAGCGTGGGTACGCAGTATTTT. This codes for CASSEASVGTQYF.

The chain carries TRBV9 and TRBJ2-3; 12 nucleotides line up with TRBD2. Germline V gene data show CDR1 as SGDLS and CDR2 as YYNGEE. This CDR3 spans 16 amino acids. V lost 0 bases to trimming and J lost 4 bases; unmatched junction nucleotides: 3. CDR3 sequence reads: CASSVGTSGVSDTQYF. The CDR3 nucleotides read TGTGCCAGCAGCGTAGGGACTAGCGGGGTCTCAGATACGCAGTATTTT.

This clone came up a few times. The V and J genes are TRBV19 and TRBJ2-7, with a tentative D call TRBD1 (6 bases). Trimming shortened V by 6 bases and J by 4 bases, and 22 bases separated the two germline ends. Per germline, CDR1 LNHDA and CDR2 SQIVND (reference sequence). The CDR3 length is 16 residues. Here the CDR3 DNA reads TGTGCCAGTAGGGGTTCATCCGGACAGATCGGGTACGAGCAGTACTTC. It yields the protein CASRGSSGQIGYEQYF.

The genes are TRBV4-1 and TRBJ2-5; the match to TRBD2 covers 9 bases. The CDR3 totals 15 residues. From germline, CDR1 is MGHRA and CDR2 YSYEKL. V shed 2 bases and J 5 bases; nucleotides not matched to a gene: 6. The CDR3 sequence is CASSQSGTSRETQYF. CDR3 DNA: TGCGCCAGCAGCCAATCCGGGACTAGCCGGGAGACCCAGTACTTC.

The chain combines TRBV27 with TRBJ1-6, with a weak D call TRBD1 (5 bases). The CDR3 is 14 residues long. Germline-derived CDR1 and CDR2 are MNHEY and SMNVEV (reference sequence). Trimming took 6 bases from V and 2 from J, leaving 8 bases between them. CDR3 nucleotides: TGTGCCAGCAGGTTGGGGCCCTATAATTCACCCCTCCACTTT. Translated: CASRLGPYNSPLHF.